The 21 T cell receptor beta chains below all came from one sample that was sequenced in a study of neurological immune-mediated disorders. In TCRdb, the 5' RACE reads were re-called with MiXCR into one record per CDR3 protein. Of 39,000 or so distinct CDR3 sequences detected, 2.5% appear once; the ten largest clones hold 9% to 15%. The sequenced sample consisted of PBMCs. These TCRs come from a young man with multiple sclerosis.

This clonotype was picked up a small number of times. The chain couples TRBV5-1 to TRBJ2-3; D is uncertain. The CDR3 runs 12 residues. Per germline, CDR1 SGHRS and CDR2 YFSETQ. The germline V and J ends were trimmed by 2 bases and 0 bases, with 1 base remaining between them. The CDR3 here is CASSFSTDTQYF. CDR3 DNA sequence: TGCGCCAGCAGCTTTAGCACAGATACGCAGTATTTT.

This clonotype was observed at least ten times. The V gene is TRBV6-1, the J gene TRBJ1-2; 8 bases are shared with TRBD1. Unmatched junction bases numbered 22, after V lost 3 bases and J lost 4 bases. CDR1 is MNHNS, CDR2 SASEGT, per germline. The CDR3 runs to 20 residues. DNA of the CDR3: TGTGCCAGCAGTGACCTCTCGCTAGGTGGGACAGGAAGGATTAGCTATGGCTACACCTTC. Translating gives CASSDLSLGGTGRISYGYTF.

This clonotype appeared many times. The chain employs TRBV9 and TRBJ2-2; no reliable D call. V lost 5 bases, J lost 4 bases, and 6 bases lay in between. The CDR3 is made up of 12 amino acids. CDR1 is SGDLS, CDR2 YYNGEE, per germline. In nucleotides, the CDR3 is TGTGCCAGCAGGGGCGCCACCGGGGAGCTGTTTTTT. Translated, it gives CASRGATGELFF.

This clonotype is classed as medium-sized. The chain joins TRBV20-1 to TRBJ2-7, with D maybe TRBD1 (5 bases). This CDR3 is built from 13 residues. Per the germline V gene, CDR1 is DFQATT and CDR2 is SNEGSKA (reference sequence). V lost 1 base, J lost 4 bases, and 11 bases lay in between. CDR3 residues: CSARGTQDYEQYF. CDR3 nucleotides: TGCAGTGCTAGAGGGACACAGGATTACGAGCAGTACTTC.

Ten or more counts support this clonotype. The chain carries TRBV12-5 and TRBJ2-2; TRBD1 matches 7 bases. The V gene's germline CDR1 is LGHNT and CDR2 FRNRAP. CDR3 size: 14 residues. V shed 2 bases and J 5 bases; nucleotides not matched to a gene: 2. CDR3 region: CASGLKTGTGELFF. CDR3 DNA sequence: TGTGCTAGTGGTTTGAAGACAGGGACCGGGGAGCTGTTTTTT.

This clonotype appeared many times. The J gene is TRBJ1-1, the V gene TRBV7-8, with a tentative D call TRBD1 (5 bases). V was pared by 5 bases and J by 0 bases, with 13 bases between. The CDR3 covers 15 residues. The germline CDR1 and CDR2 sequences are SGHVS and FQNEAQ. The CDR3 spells CASSPDHRMNTEAFF. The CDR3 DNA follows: TGTGCCAGCAGCCCGGACCACAGGATGAACACTGAAGCTTTCTTT.

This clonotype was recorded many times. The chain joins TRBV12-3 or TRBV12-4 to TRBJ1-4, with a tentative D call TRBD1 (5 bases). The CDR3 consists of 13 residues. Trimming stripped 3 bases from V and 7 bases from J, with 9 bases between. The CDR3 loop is CASSFRVGEKLFF. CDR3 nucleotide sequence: TGTGCCAGCAGTTTCAGGGTTGGTGAAAAACTGTTTTTT.

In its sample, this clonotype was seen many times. The CDR3: CATTMGEAFF. DNA for the CDR3: TGTGCCACCACGATGGGGGAAGCTTTCTTT. The chain links TRBV6-6 to TRBJ1-1; the D is unclear. The germline V gene has CDR1 MNHNY and CDR2 SVGAGI (reference sequence). The CDR3 covers 10 residues. The V gene lost 10 bases and the J gene lost 8 bases, with 11 bases spanning the gap.

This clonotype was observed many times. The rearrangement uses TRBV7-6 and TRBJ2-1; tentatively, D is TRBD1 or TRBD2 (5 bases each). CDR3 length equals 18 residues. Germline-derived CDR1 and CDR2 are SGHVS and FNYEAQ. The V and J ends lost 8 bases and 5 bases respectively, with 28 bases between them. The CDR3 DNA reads TGTGCCAGCGTACGGGGCACTGGCGGCGGGCGATTAGACAATGAGCAGTTCTTC. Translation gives CASVRGTGGGRLDNEQFF.

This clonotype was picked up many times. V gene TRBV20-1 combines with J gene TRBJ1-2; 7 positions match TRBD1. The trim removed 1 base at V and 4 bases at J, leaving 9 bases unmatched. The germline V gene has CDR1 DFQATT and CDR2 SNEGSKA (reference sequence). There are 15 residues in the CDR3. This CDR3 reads CSARGGQSMAYGYTF. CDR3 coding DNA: TGCAGTGCTAGAGGGGGACAGTCGATGGCCTATGGCTACACCTTC.

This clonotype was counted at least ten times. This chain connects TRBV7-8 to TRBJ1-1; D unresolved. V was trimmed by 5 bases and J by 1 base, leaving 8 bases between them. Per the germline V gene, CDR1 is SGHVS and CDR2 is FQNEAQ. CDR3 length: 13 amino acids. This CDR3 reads CASSRSPNTEAFF. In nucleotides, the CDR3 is TGTGCCAGCAGCCGATCCCCGAACACTGAAGCTTTCTTT.

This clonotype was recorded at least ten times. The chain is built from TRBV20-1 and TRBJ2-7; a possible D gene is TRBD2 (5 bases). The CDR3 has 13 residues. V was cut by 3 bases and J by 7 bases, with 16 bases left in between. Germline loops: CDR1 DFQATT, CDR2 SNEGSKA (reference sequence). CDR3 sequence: CSARVASSREQYF. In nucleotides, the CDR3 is TGCAGTGCTAGGGTAGCGTCCTCTAGGGAGCAGTACTTC.

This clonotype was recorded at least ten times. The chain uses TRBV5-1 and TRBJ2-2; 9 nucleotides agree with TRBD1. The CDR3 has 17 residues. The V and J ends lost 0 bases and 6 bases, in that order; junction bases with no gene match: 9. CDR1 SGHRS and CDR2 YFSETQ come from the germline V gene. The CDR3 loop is CASSLGVGDRESGELFF. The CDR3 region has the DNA TGCGCCAGCAGCTTGGGAGTAGGGGACAGGGAGTCCGGGGAGCTGTTTTTT.

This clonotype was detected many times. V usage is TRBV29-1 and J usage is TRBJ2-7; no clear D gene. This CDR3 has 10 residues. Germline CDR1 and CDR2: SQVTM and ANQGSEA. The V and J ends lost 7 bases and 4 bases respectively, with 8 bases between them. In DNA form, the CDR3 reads TGCAGCGCCCAAGGGTACGAGCAGTACTTC. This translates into CSAQGYEQYF.

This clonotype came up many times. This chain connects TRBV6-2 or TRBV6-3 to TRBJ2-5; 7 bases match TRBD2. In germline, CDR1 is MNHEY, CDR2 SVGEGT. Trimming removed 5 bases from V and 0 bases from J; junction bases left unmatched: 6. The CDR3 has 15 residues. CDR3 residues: CASSPRDYHQETQYF. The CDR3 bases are TGTGCCAGCAGTCCCCGGGACTACCACCAAGAGACCCAGTACTTC.

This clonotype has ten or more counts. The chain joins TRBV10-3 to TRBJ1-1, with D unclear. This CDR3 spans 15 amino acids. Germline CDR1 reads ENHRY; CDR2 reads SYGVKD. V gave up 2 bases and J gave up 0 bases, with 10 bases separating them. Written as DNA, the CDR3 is TGTGCCATCAGTGAGAGCAGCCTCATGAACACTGAAGCTTTCTTT. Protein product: CAISESSLMNTEAFF.

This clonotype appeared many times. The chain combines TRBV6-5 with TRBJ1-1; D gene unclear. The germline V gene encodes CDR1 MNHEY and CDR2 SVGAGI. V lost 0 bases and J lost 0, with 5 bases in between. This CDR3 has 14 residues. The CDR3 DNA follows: TGTGCCAGCAGTTACTCTACAGTGAACACTGAAGCTTTCTTT. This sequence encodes CASSYSTVNTEAFF.

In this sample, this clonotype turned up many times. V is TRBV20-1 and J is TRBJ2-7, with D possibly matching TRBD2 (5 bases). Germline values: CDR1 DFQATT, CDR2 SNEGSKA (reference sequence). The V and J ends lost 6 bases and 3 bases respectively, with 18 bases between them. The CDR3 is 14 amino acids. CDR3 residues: CSARIEGDYYEQYF. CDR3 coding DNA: TGCAGTGCCAGAATAGAGGGAGATTACTACGAGCAGTACTTC.

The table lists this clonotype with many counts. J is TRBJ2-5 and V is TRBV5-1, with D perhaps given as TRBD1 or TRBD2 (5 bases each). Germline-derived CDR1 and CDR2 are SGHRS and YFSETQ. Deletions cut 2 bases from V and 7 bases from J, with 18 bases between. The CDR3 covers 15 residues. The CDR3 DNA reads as TGCGCCAGCAGCTTCACGGGGCCCGACGGTGGGACCCAGTACTTC. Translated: CASSFTGPDGGTQYF.

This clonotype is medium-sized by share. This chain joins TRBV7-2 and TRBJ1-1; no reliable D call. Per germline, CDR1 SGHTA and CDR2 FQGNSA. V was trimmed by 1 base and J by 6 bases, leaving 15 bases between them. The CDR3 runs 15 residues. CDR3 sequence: CASSLGGRRSAEAFF. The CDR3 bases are TGTGCCAGCAGCTTAGGCGGACGCCGGAGCGCTGAAGCTTTCTTT.

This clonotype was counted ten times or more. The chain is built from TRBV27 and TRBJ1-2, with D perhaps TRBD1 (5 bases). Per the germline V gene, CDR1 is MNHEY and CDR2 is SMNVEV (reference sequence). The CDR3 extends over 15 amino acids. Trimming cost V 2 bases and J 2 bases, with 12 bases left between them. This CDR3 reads CASSLGGSPNYGYTF. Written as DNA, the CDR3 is TGTGCCAGCAGTTTAGGGGGATCCCCAAACTATGGCTACACCTTC.